The 25 T cell receptor beta chains below come from one sample, sequenced in a study of blood T cell repertoires in COVID-19. Repertoires were generated with immunoSEQ multiplex PCR, while TCRdb's copy carries only in-frame clones and drops some. The table has more than 90,000 clones, approximately 81% seen once; the top ten hold around 1.9%. Sample: peripheral blood. The receptor set was obtained from a woman between 65 and 79 years old with active or convalescent COVID-19.

In its sample, this clone was seen once. This chain links TRBV24-1 with TRBJ2-1, with 7 bases fitting TRBD1. The CDR3 contains 16 residues. The trim removed 4 bases at V and 7 bases at J, leaving 12 bases unmatched. Germline CDR1 reads KGHDR; CDR2 reads SFDVKD. CDR3 sequence (DNA): TGTGCCACCAGTGACCTTACACAGGGGCCGGGGAATGAGCAGTTCTTC. It is translated as CATSDLTQGPGNEQFF.

In nucleotides, the CDR3 is TGTGCCAGCAGTTTGTCCCAGGGGGCTTTAGAGACCCAGTACTTC. Translation gives CASSLSQGALETQYF. The chain joins TRBV28 to TRBJ2-5, with 8 bases fitting TRBD1. This CDR3 comprises 15 residues. Trimming removed 3 bases from V and 4 bases from J; junction bases left unmatched: 7. Per germline, CDR1 MDHEN and CDR2 SYDVKM. Complete variable domain (other parts from reference TRBV28 and TRBJ2-5): DVKVTQSSRYLVKRTGEKVFLECVQDMDHENMFWYRQDPGLGLRLIYFSYDVKMKEKGDIPEGYSVSREKKERFSLILESASTNQTSMYLCASSLSQGALETQYFGPGTRLLVL.

This chain uses TRBV4-3 with TRBJ2-3, with 15 positions matching TRBD2. CDR3 length equals 20 residues. After removal of 3 bases from V and 0 bases from J, the junction contained 10 bases not matched to a gene. Germline CDR1 is LGHNA and CDR2 is YSLEER. The CDR3 sequence is CASSQQAGLAGGISTDTQYF. For the CDR3, the DNA is TGCGCCAGCAGCCAGCAAGCGGGACTAGCGGGAGGTATTAGCACAGATACGCAGTATTTT.

The CDR3 reads CASSVGHSNSPLHF. The CDR3 coding sequence is TGTGCCAGCAGCGTAGGACACTCTAATTCACCCCTCCACTTT. This chain links TRBV9 with TRBJ1-6; D remains ambiguous. This CDR3 region has 14 residues. The germline gives CDR1 SGDLS, CDR2 YYNGEE. With 0 bases removed from V and 6 bases from J, the gap between germline ends came to 7 bases.

The genes are TRBV3-1 (or the pseudogene TRBV3-2) and TRBJ1-4; possibly TRBD1 for D (6 bases). The CDR3 contains 14 residues. V gave up 4 bases and J gave up 4 bases, with 10 bases separating them. Germline V gene data show CDR1 as LGHDT and CDR2 as YNNKEL (reference sequence). CDR3 sequence (DNA): TGTGCCAGCAGCCGGAGACAGGTTAATGAAAAACTGTTTTTT. This gives the protein CASSRRQVNEKLFF.

The chain is built from TRBV5-1 and TRBJ2-5, with D possibly matching TRBD1 (6 bases). The CDR3 contains 15 residues. Trimming took off 1 base at V and 5 bases at J, with 15 bases between the two ends. CDR1 is SGHRS and CDR2 is YFSETQ in the germline V gene. The CDR3 DNA reads TGCGCCAGCAGCTTGACCGATGGGGGCAGGGAGACCCAGTACTTC. It translates to CASSLTDGGRETQYF.

The chain is built from TRBV29-1 and TRBJ2-2, with TRBD2 matching 7 bases. The CDR3 covers 14 residues. Germline assignment: CDR1 SQVTM and CDR2 ANQGSEA. Germline trimming cut 6 bases from V and 8 bases from J; bases unmatched to any gene: 12. The CDR3 coding sequence is TGCAGCGTGAGTGTCGTGGCGGGAGAGGGGGAGCTGTTTTTT. This gives the protein CSVSVVAGEGELFF.

This chain links TRBV5-1 with TRBJ2-7, with 9 bases that match TRBD2. CDR1 and CDR2 (germline): SGHRS, YFSETQ. The CDR3 sequence is 15 residues long. V dropped 3 bases and J dropped 3; count of bases not matched to a gene: 7. CDR3 sequence: CASSSELAGGYEQYF. The CDR3 nucleotides are TGCGCCAGCAGCTCCGAACTAGCGGGCGGCTACGAGCAGTACTTC.

The J gene is TRBJ2-7, the V gene TRBV19; D is possibly TRBD1 (6 bases). The V and J ends lost 1 base and 3 bases respectively, with 10 bases between them. Germline loops: CDR1 LNHDA, CDR2 SQIVND (reference sequence). This CDR3 comprises 14 residues. The CDR3 DNA reads as TGTGCCAGTAGTATAGGACAGGTGGGCTACGAGCAGTACTTC. Its protein product is CASSIGQVGYEQYF.

J is TRBJ1-1 and V is TRBV2; D is undetermined. The CDR3 has 13 amino acids. Trimming shortened V by 1 base and J by 4 bases, and 7 bases separated the two germline ends. Germline V gives CDR1 SNHLY, CDR2 FYNNEI. The CDR3: CASSEEEGTEAFF. In DNA form, the CDR3 reads TGTGCCAGCAGTGAAGAGGAGGGCACTGAAGCTTTCTTT.

The chain has TRBV15 and TRBJ2-3, with TRBD2 matching 9 bases. The germline V gene encodes CDR1 LNHNV and CDR2 YYDKDF (reference sequence). The CDR3 sequence is 16 residues long. The trim removed 2 bases at V and 1 base at J, leaving 4 bases unmatched. This CDR3 is CATSRNSGSGTDTQYF. The CDR3 DNA follows: TGTGCCACCAGCAGAAATAGCGGGAGTGGCACAGATACGCAGTATTTT.

The chain couples TRBV20-1 to TRBJ2-3; 14 positions agree with TRBD2. The germline V gene has CDR1 DFQATT and CDR2 SNEGSKA (reference sequence). This CDR3 comprises 20 residues. V shed 3 bases and J 3 bases; nucleotides not matched to a gene: 17. CDR3 DNA: TGCAGTGCTAGTATCACAGGACCGGGACTAGCGGGAGTCGGAACAGATACGCAGTATTTT. It is translated as CSASITGPGLAGVGTDTQYF.

This clone was detected only once. The chain employs TRBV2 and TRBJ2-3; D is ambiguous. Germline CDR1 SNHLY, CDR2 FYNNEI. There are 12 residues in the CDR3. Trimming pared 7 bases from V and 3 bases from J, leaving 8 bases between. Written as DNA, the CDR3 is TGTGCCAGCACTCCACGGACAGATACGCAGTATTTT. Translating it yields CASTPRTDTQYF.

The chain uses TRBV19 and TRBJ1-1, with D tentatively TRBD1 (5 bases). V lost 3 bases, J lost 3 bases, and 11 bases lay in between. Germline V gives CDR1 LNHDA, CDR2 SQIVND (reference sequence). This CDR3 has 14 residues. CDR3 region: CASSMGLDHTEAFF. CDR3 DNA sequence: TGTGCCAGTAGTATGGGACTGGACCACACTGAAGCTTTCTTT.

The chain is built from TRBV30 and TRBJ2-5; D might be TRBD1 (5 bases). This CDR3 region has 14 residues. Germline V gene lookup returns CDR1 GTSNPN and CDR2 SVGIG (reference sequence). V dropped 3 bases and J dropped 2 bases, with 13 bases sitting between them. As DNA, the CDR3 is TGTGCCTGGAGCCTAGGGGCAAAACAAGAGACCCAGTACTTC. Protein product: CAWSLGAKQETQYF.

V usage is TRBV30 and J usage is TRBJ1-6; D gene ambiguous. The CDR3 totals 11 residues. V shed 3 bases and J shed 8 bases, with 5 bases lying between them. The germline CDR1 and CDR2 sequences are GTSNPN and SVGIG (reference sequence). Written as DNA, the CDR3 is TGTGCCTGGAGCGTAGATTCACCCCTCCACTTT. Encoded protein: CAWSVDSPLHF.

The V call is TRBV25-1, the J call TRBJ1-1; D gene unclear. CDR3 length: 11 amino acids. Trimming took 6 bases from V and 4 from J, leaving 6 bases between them. The germline V gene encodes CDR1 MGHDK and CDR2 SYGVNS. The chain's CDR3 is CASSRGTEAFF. The CDR3 nucleotides are TGTGCCAGCAGCCGAGGCACTGAAGCTTTCTTT.

The genes are TRBV7-8 and TRBJ1-5; 10 bases agree with TRBD1. The CDR3 is 20 residues long. With 5 bases clipped from V and 0 bases from J, the junction kept 16 bases outside the gene matches. Looked up from germline, CDR1 is SGHVS and CDR2 is FQNEAQ. The CDR3 protein is CASSIRGRGTGDGSNQPQHF. The CDR3 coding sequence is TGTGCCAGCAGCATCCGGGGGAGGGGGACAGGGGATGGTAGCAATCAGCCCCAGCATTTT.

V usage is TRBV6-2 or TRBV6-3 and J usage is TRBJ2-1, with 7 nucleotides matching TRBD2. There are 19 residues in the CDR3. The trim removed 6 bases at V and 1 base at J, leaving 18 bases unmatched. CDR1 is MNHEY, CDR2 SVGEGT, per germline. DNA for the CDR3: TGTGCCAGCAGCACACTGCGTTCCCCGGGACTACCTTCCTACAATGAGCAGTTCTTC. It translates to CASSTLRSPGLPSYNEQFF.

The rearrangement joins TRBV5-1 to TRBJ1-2; 8 bases are a match to TRBD1. Per germline, CDR1 SGHRS and CDR2 YFSETQ. V was pared by 3 bases and J by 5 bases, with 12 bases of the junction left unmatched. The CDR3 length is 16 residues. In nucleotides, the CDR3 is TGCGCCAGCAGCTCACATCAATCGACAGGGGTTTATGGCTACACCTTC. Residues: CASSSHQSTGVYGYTF.

This clone showed up just a few times. The chain employs TRBV6-5 and TRBJ2-5, with D maybe TRBD2 (5 bases). Germline CDR1 MNHEY, CDR2 SVGAGI. CDR3 length equals 12 residues. Between the trimmed V and J ends, which lost 7 bases and 3 bases, there was a span of 9 bases. CDR3 amino acids: CASMTEEETQYF. The CDR3 DNA is TGTGCCAGCATGACGGAGGAAGAGACCCAGTACTTC.

The chain carries TRBV29-1 and TRBJ1-1; TRBD1 matches at 8 bases. CDR3 length equals 13 residues. Trimming cost V 6 bases and J 0 bases; bases outside gene matches: 3. Germline V gives CDR1 SQVTM, CDR2 ANQGSEA. The CDR3, as DNA: TGCAGCGTGCGGACAGGGATGAACACTGAAGCTTTCTTT. It encodes CSVRTGMNTEAFF. The full variable domain, its missing parts supplied by reference TRBV29-1 and TRBJ1-1, is SAVISQKPSRDICQRGTSLTIQCQVDSQVTMMFWYRQQPGQSLTLIATANQGSEATYESGFVIDKFPISRPNLTFSTLTVSNMSPEDSSIYLCSVRTGMNTEAFFGQGTRLTVV.

The V gene is TRBV7-2, the J gene TRBJ2-7; 12 bases agree with TRBD2. The CDR3 has 16 amino acids. Germline CDR1 SGHTA, CDR2 FQGNSA. The ends lost 5 bases at V and 4 bases at J; junction bases unmatched: 9. CDR3 loop: CASSQTSGSPKYEQYF. CDR3 nucleotides: TGTGCCAGCAGCCAGACTAGCGGGAGTCCGAAGTACGAGCAGTACTTC.

The chain carries TRBV28 and TRBJ1-6; no clear D. Trimming removed 2 bases from V and 0 bases from J, with 8 bases in between. Germline V gene data show CDR1 as MDHEN and CDR2 as SYDVKM. The CDR3 totals 16 residues. CDR3 DNA sequence: TGTGCCAGCAGTTTAACGGGGAGCTCCTATAATTCACCCCTCCACTTT. Its translation: CASSLTGSSYNSPLHF.

This rearrangement joins TRBV5-4 to TRBJ2-5; 9 nucleotides agree with TRBD2. With 4 bases clipped from V and 2 bases from J, the junction kept 6 bases outside the gene matches. There are 15 residues in the CDR3. Germline lookup yields CDR1 SGHNT and CDR2 YYREEE (reference sequence). The CDR3 DNA is TGTGCCAGCAGCGGCCGGACTAGCGCGCAAGAGACCCAGTACTTC. Encoded protein: CASSGRTSAQETQYF.